One and the same sample provided the 12 T cell receptor beta chains below, sequenced in a study of T cells after somatic rescue of genetic block (dated by TCRdb to 2019 to 2021). Library preparation employed the immunoSEQ multiplex PCR assay. Here the immuneACCESS table is served through TCRdb, limited to in-frame sequences with V and J called. Missing clones are a known gap in these copies; in checked studies unresolved V genes cover under half, and the rest lacks a known reason. Within this sample are roughly 71,000 clones, with roughly 90% of them counted one time only. The ten largest clones add up to approximately 3% of the sample. The sequencing sample was made of peripheral blood mononuclear cells (PBMCs). The receptors shown here come from a man aged 25-40 years.

In DNA, the CDR3 is TGTGCCAGTAGTAGCGGGTGGGGAATACCGGCAACTGAAGCTTTCTTT. Amino acid sequence: CASSSGWGIPATEAFF. The chain employs TRBV19 and TRBJ1-1; D remains ambiguous. The CDR3 spans 16 residues. Germline V gene data show CDR1 as LNHDA and CDR2 as SQIVND (reference sequence). V was cut by 4 bases and J by 5 bases, with 20 bases left in between.

V and J are TRBV5-1 and TRBJ2-5; D perhaps matches TRBD2 (7 bases). CDR3 length equals 15 residues. Trimming removed 2 bases from V and 4 bases from J, with 15 bases in between. Germline CDR1 SGHRS, CDR2 YFSETQ. In nucleotides, the CDR3 is TGCGCCAGCAGCTTATGGGGGGGGCCACGAGAGACCCAGTACTTC. This sequence encodes CASSLWGGPRETQYF.

This clone was counted a few times. This sequence joins TRBV19 and TRBJ2-3; D ambiguous. The CDR3 covers 11 residues. V lost 8 bases and J lost 6, with 9 bases in between. CDR1 is LNHDA and CDR2 is SQIVND in the germline V gene (reference sequence). The CDR3 spells CASEELDTQYF. DNA of the CDR3: TGTGCCAGTGAAGAGCTGGATACGCAGTATTTT.

The chain has TRBV6-5 and TRBJ2-1; TRBD1 matches at 8 bases. The CDR3 is 13 residues long. In germline, CDR1 is MNHEY, CDR2 SVGAGI. Trimming removed 8 bases from V and 8 bases from J; junction bases left unmatched: 8. The CDR3 DNA is TGTGCCAGCTTTGGACAGGGCAGGCATGAGCAGTTCTTC. Amino acid sequence: CASFGQGRHEQFF.

This clone has a single count. CDR3 sequence (DNA): TGTGCCAGCAGCCAGGACCAGGGCGGAGATACGCAGTATTTT. Translating it yields CASSQDQGGDTQYF. The rearrangement joins TRBV4-2 to TRBJ2-3; TRBD1 is a possible D gene (5 bases). The V end was cut by 3 bases, the J end by 5 bases, with 12 bases between. The CDR3 length is 14 residues. Germline loops: CDR1 LGHNA, CDR2 YNFKEQ.

This chain joins TRBV19 and TRBJ2-7; D gene ambiguous. The CDR3 contains 14 residues. CDR1 LNHDA and CDR2 SQIVND come from the germline V gene (reference sequence). V lost 1 base and J 0 bases, leaving 7 bases between the germline ends. The CDR3 sequence is CASSIGGNSYEQYF. Here the CDR3 DNA reads TGTGCCAGTAGTATAGGAGGTAACTCCTACGAGCAGTACTTC. Using reference TRBV19 and TRBJ2-7 for the parts outside the CDR3, the full variable domain is DGGITQSPKYLFRKEGQNVTLSCEQNLNHDAMYWYRQDPGQGLRLIYYSQIVNDFQKGDIAEGYSVSREKKESFPLTVTSAQKNPTAFYLCASSIGGNSYEQYFGPGTRLTVT.

This clone is a singleton in its sample. The chain carries TRBV5-5 and TRBJ1-4; D ambiguous. This CDR3 has 16 residues. Trimming shortened V by 4 bases and J by 0 bases, and 13 bases separated the two germline ends. CDR1 and CDR2 from the germline V gene are SGHKS and YYEKEE (reference sequence). The CDR3 here is CASSNGVTATNEKLFF. In DNA, the CDR3 is TGTGCCAGCAGCAATGGTGTTACAGCAACTAATGAAAAACTGTTTTTT.

The gene calls are TRBV18 and TRBJ1-2; 8 bases map to TRBD1. The J segment lost 9 bases and the V segment lost 6 bases, leaving 12 bases of the junction unmatched. The CDR3 has 14 amino acids. CDR1 is KGHSH, CDR2 LQKENI, per germline. The CDR3 spells CASSPTGVDWRYTF. In nucleotides, the CDR3 is TGTGCCAGCTCCCCGACAGGGGTAGATTGGCGCTACACCTTC.

The chain employs TRBV11-2 and TRBJ2-1; D is uncertain. The CDR3 is 19 amino acids. Germline CDR1 and CDR2: SGHAT and FQNNGV. The V gene lost 5 bases and the J gene lost 0 bases, with 23 bases spanning the gap. CDR3 coding DNA: TGTGCCAGCAGCAAACGCCCCCGAGAGGACCTACGCTCCTACAATGAGCAGTTCTTC. Encoded protein: CASSKRPREDLRSYNEQFF.

The genes are TRBV5-1 and TRBJ2-5; the D is unclear. From germline, CDR1 is SGHRS and CDR2 YFSETQ. With 7 bases removed from V and 4 bases from J, the gap between germline ends came to 14 bases. This CDR3 is built from 13 residues. The CDR3: CASGPSTGETQYF. CDR3 nucleotide sequence: TGCGCCAGCGGCCCATCGACGGGAGAGACCCAGTACTTC.

Turning to this clone: Other DNA sequences within the sample encode an identical CDR3. This chain's CDR3 is CASSDRENSPLHF. The CDR3 nucleotides read TGTGCCAGCAGTGACCGGGAAAATTCACCCCTCCACTTT. The rearrangement links TRBV6-1 to TRBJ1-6, with D uncertain. The germline V gene has CDR1 MNHNS and CDR2 SASEGT. The CDR3 length is 13 residues. V was clipped by 3 bases and J by 7 bases, with 7 bases between them.

The rearrangement joins TRBV2 to TRBJ2-4; D is possibly TRBD1 (7 bases). The V gene's germline CDR1 is SNHLY and CDR2 FYNNEI. The CDR3 extends over 14 amino acids. V was trimmed by 7 bases and J by 3 bases, leaving 13 bases between them. The CDR3 sequence: CASNSQGGKNIQYF. DNA of the CDR3: TGTGCCAGCAACTCGCAGGGGGGCAAAAACATTCAGTACTTC.